In this sample, the clone carrying this T cell receptor (beta chain) turned up once. These data belong to a study of blood T cell repertoires in COVID-19. Study-wide context: The study drew acute and convalescent COVID-19 samples from the United States, Italy and Spain. T cells, B-cell-depleted T cells, or PBMCs provided the cDNA or gDNA that served as material.

The J segment lost 2 bases and the V segment lost 2 bases, leaving 2 bases of the junction unmatched. The germline V gene has CDR1 SGHAT and CDR2 FQNNGV. This CDR3 contains 15 residues. Original methodology: Reference gene primer amplification gave nucleated cell count estimates. Clones were sequenced by immunoSEQ multiplex PCR, and TCRdb holds only the in-frame ones, with some missing. The D gene and trimming were derived from the DNA, and the V and J assignments and clone size from that table. The data contain fewer than 350,000 clones, less than 90% of them seen just once; the ten biggest clones take up around 13%. Patients of the Seattle cohort, enrolled during active infection, were followed longitudinally.

This clonotype was obtained from an older woman with COVID-19, enrolled during active disease. The sequenced sample consisted of peripheral blood. The chain recombines TRBV11-2 with TRBJ2-7; TRBD2 agrees at 11 bases. The CDR3 DNA follows: TGTGCCAGCAGCTTAATAGCGGGGGGGGCCTACGAGCAGTACTTC. It codes for CASSLIAGGAYEQYF. Full variable domain (rest looked up from reference TRBV11-2 and TRBJ2-7): EAGVAQSPRYKIIEKRQSVAFWCNPISGHATLYWYQQILGQGPKLLIQFQNNGVVDDSQLPKDRFSAERLKGVDSTLKIQPAKLEDSAVYLCASSLIAGGAYEQYFGPGTRLTVT.